Below, one T cell receptor beta chain is given with its context. Its antigen remains unknown. This CDR3 is built from 14 residues. Per germline, CDR1 LNHDA and CDR2 SQIVND (reference sequence). The ends lost 8 bases at V and 6 bases at J; junction bases unmatched: 8. The study ran its PCR with 60 Vbeta and 13 Jbeta primers. Repertoires were generated with immunoSEQ multiplex PCR, while TCRdb's copy carries only in-frame clones and drops some. The table has over 150,000 clones, approximately 69% seen once. This specimen belongs to a study of cytomegalovirus exposure and HLA in healthy donors. Looking at the study overall: Early on, a data release was issued that held about 85 million unique TCRs from HLA-typed donors. Study findings and constraints: The investigators catalogued 150 to 200 TCR beta chains as cytomegalovirus-associated. The authors reported that TCR beta sequences could predict HLA-A and HLA-B alleles. These predictions were accurate for most subjects in the first cohort. Analysis was carried out at a later point, and it linked a missense DCLRE1C variant to TCR beta V- and J-gene trimming.

The sequence was collected from a man aged 25 to 40 in good health and CMV-seronegative. J is TRBJ2-3 and V is TRBV19, with 10 positions matching TRBD1. The sequenced sample was PBMCs. The CDR3 nucleotides read TGTGCCAGTGCACCGGGACAGGGGTGGGATACGCAGTATTTT. It yields the protein CASAPGQGWDTQYF.